Detailed here is one TCR beta chain. The sample is drawn from a study of CD8 T cells in Susac syndrome. An amount of RNA that ranged from roughly 0.45 to 1 ug was reverse transcribed with random hexamers. Each CDR3 protein gets one entry after TCRdb re-called the immunoSEQ multiplex PCR reads with MiXCR. Seen here are approximately 190,000 distinct CDR3 sequences, nearly 95% observed once, and the top ten hold 0.093%. Germline loops: CDR1 LGHDT, CDR2 YNNKEL (reference sequence). Losses at the gene ends were 6 bases for V and 6 bases for J; bases not matched to a gene: 10. CDR3 length equals 14 residues.

The chain recombines TRBV3-1 with TRBJ1-1; the match to TRBD1 covers 7 bases. Material for sequencing was CD4+ T cells from PBMCs. The clonotype comes from a human donor with multiple sclerosis. The CDR3 region has the DNA TGTGCCAGCAGTCCTGGAGACAGGGTCGCTGAAGCTTTCTTT. The encoded protein is CASSPGDRVAEAFF.